One and the same sample provided the 20 T cell receptor beta chains below, sequenced in a study of T cells in Graves' hyperthyroidism and ophthalmopathy. RNA transcripts served as the template for amplifying TCR beta CDR3 regions. In the first-round RT-PCR of the TCR CDR3, the HTBI primer set was used. MiXCR was run by TCRdb on the multiplex PCR reads, yielding one entry per CDR3 protein. The sample includes some 600,000 distinct CDR3 sequences, under 60% of them seen just once. The sample comprised peripheral blood or thyroid tissue (not recorded which). The receptors derive from a woman under 30 with Graves' hyperthyroidism.

V is TRBV7-8 and J is TRBJ1-1; 7 bases line up with TRBD1. V was pared by 6 bases and J by 5 bases, with 6 bases of the junction left unmatched. The CDR3 is 13 amino acids. Germline CDR1 is SGHVS and CDR2 is FQNEAQ. DNA for the CDR3: TGTGCCAGCAGTGGCAGGGGGGGTACTGAAGCTTTCTTT. The encoded protein is CASSGRGGTEAFF.

Ten or more counts support this clonotype. This chain joins TRBV7-6 and TRBJ1-6; D perhaps matches TRBD1 (6 bases). CDR3 size: 14 residues. Trimming cost V 5 bases and J 7 bases, with 12 bases left between them. The germline V gene has CDR1 SGHVS and CDR2 FNYEAQ. The CDR3 here is CASSRNTGNSPLHF. CDR3 sequence (DNA): TGTGCCAGCAGCCGTAATACAGGGAATTCACCCCTCCACTTT.

Many counts were recorded for this clonotype. This chain links TRBV7-9 with TRBJ1-2; D unresolved. Trimming shortened V by 4 bases and J by 4 bases, and 22 bases separated the two germline ends. This CDR3 contains 17 residues. CDR1 is SEHNR, CDR2 FQNEAQ, per germline (reference sequence). CDR3 in DNA: TGTGCCAGCAGCTCCCTTGGTGGCATATCCCGAGGCTATGGCTACACCTTC. It is translated as CASSSLGGISRGYGYTF.

This clonotype was detected only a few times. J is TRBJ1-2 and V is TRBV20-1; 11 nucleotides line up with TRBD1. With 4 bases clipped from V and 9 bases from J, the junction kept 7 bases outside the gene matches. The CDR3 totals 13 residues. Germline CDR1 reads DFQATT; CDR2 reads SNEGSKA (reference sequence). Here the CDR3 DNA reads TGCAGTGCTAAGGACAGGGGGCCTAGTAGCTACACCTTC. It yields the protein CSAKDRGPSSYTF.

The V gene is TRBV27, the J gene TRBJ2-7; 8 bases agree with TRBD1. V trimming: 3 bases; J trimming: 5 bases; junction bases outside the gene matches: 9. Per germline, CDR1 MNHEY and CDR2 SMNVEV (reference sequence). The CDR3 consists of 15 residues. The CDR3 here is CASSFGTGGLHEQYF. DNA of the CDR3: TGTGCCAGCAGTTTTGGGACAGGTGGACTCCACGAGCAGTACTTC.

The rearrangement joins TRBV24-1 to TRBJ1-2, with 10 bases matching TRBD1. From germline, CDR1 is KGHDR and CDR2 SFDVKD. The junction had 4 bases not matched to a gene; V was cut back by 7 bases and J by 6 bases. The CDR3 sequence is 13 residues long. The CDR3: CATRAGTGDGYTF. CDR3 coding DNA: TGTGCCACCAGGGCCGGGACAGGGGATGGCTACACCTTC.

The V gene is TRBV10-3, the J gene TRBJ1-2; 8 nucleotides agree with TRBD1. The V segment lost 8 bases and the J segment 7 bases; nucleotides outside the gene matches: 12. CDR1 ENHRY and CDR2 SYGVKD come from the germline V gene. This CDR3 is built from 14 residues. CDR3 in DNA: TGTGCCATCCCGGTGTTGGACAGGGTCTCTGGCTACACCTTC. Protein sequence: CAIPVLDRVSGYTF.

This clonotype has a handful of counts. The J gene is TRBJ2-7, the V gene TRBV20-1; 10 positions match TRBD2. The germline V gene encodes CDR1 DFQATT and CDR2 SNEGSKA (reference sequence). Unmatched junction bases numbered 6, after V lost 6 bases and J lost 1 base. There are 14 residues in the CDR3. CDR3 in amino acids: CSAPGLAVSYEQYF. Written as DNA, the CDR3 is TGCAGTGCCCCCGGACTAGCGGTTTCCTACGAGCAGTACTTC.

The V call is TRBV6-5, the J call TRBJ1-1, with D perhaps matching TRBD1 (6 bases). Germline V lookup: CDR1 MNHEY, CDR2 SVGAGI. Trimming left V 2 bases short and J 8 bases short, with 15 bases between. The CDR3 has 14 residues. CDR3 nucleotide sequence: TGTGCCAGCAGTTACGTCAGGGGACGTGACGAAGCTTTCTTT. The encoded protein is CASSYVRGRDEAFF.

The rearrangement uses TRBV7-4 and TRBJ2-7; 8 bases line up with TRBD2. With 5 bases clipped from V and 2 bases from J, the junction kept 8 bases outside the gene matches. Germline V gene sequence: CDR1 SGHVT, CDR2 SQSDAQ. This CDR3 spans 15 amino acids. The CDR3 DNA follows: TGTGCCAGCAGCCAAGCGGGACTAGATGCCTACGAGCAGTACTTC. Its translation is CASSQAGLDAYEQYF.

This chain links TRBV24-1 with TRBJ2-5; D is perhaps TRBD2 (5 bases). Trimming cost V 7 bases and J 2 bases, with 22 bases left between them. Germline loops: CDR1 KGHDR, CDR2 SFDVKD. CDR3 length: 17 amino acids. The DNA for the CDR3 is TGTGCCACCAGCGTCCAAAGAACTAGTACCTCGCAAGAGACCCAGTACTTC. Its translation: CATSVQRTSTSQETQYF.

The chain recombines TRBV20-1 with TRBJ2-5; D may be TRBD2 (7 bases). The ends were cut back, 4 bases at V and 7 bases at J, with 22 bases in the middle. The CDR3 loop spans 15 amino acids. The germline gives CDR1 DFQATT, CDR2 SNEGSKA (reference sequence). CDR3 in DNA: TGCAGTGCTAATCGGGACACCAATCCGGGAGGGACCCAGTACTTC. Amino acids: CSANRDTNPGGTQYF.

This clonotype was detected only once. Being one base from a much bigger clone, this may be a read error. The chain combines TRBV20-1 with TRBJ2-7; D not certain. Germline CDR1 is DFQATT and CDR2 is SNEGSKA (reference sequence). V lost 3 bases and J 5 bases, leaving 8 bases between the germline ends. The length of the CDR3 is 11 residues. CDR3 protein: CSASDAHEQYF. CDR3 nucleotide sequence: TGCAGTGCTAGTGATGCCCACGAGCAGTACTTC.

CDR3 DNA sequence: TGTGCCACCAGTGATCCCGCCGTCACCAATGAGCAGTTCTTC. Translating gives CATSDPAVTNEQFF. V and J are TRBV24-1 and TRBJ2-1, with unresolved D. V was clipped by 3 bases and J by 6 bases, with 11 bases between them. The germline V gene encodes CDR1 KGHDR and CDR2 SFDVKD. The CDR3 is 14 amino acids.

This clonotype was observed a single time. The J gene is TRBJ1-2, the V gene TRBV25-1; 12 bases line up with TRBD1. Germline CDR1 reads MGHDK; CDR2 reads SYGVNS. The V gene end was trimmed by 5 bases and the J gene end by 6 bases; junction bases not matched to a gene: 10. The CDR3 runs to 16 residues. The DNA for the CDR3 is TGTGCCAGCAGTTACTGGGACAGGGGGCGAGGAAATGGCTACACCTTC. Protein product: CASSYWDRGRGNGYTF.

This rearrangement joins TRBV7-9 to TRBJ1-2; D is possibly TRBD1 (5 bases). Deletions cut 5 bases from V and 2 bases from J, with 15 bases between. Germline CDR1 reads SEHNR; CDR2 reads FQNEAQ (reference sequence). This CDR3 comprises 15 residues. CDR3 sequence: CASSTVSRDNYGYTF. The CDR3 coding sequence is TGTGCCAGCAGCACAGTCAGCAGGGACAACTATGGCTACACCTTC.

This clonotype turned up a few times. The chain employs TRBV12-3 or TRBV12-4 and TRBJ1-4; no clear D gene. The CDR3 is 14 amino acids. Trimming removed 6 bases at V and 4 bases at J, with 12 bases between. The CDR3 sequence is CASSRWLGNEKLFF. CDR3 bases: TGTGCCAGCAGCCGCTGGCTGGGTAATGAAAAACTGTTTTTT.

This clonotype has a single count. The rearrangement joins TRBV7-8 to TRBJ2-7, with 12 bases fitting TRBD2. The trim removed 5 bases at V and 5 bases at J, leaving 10 bases unmatched. The CDR3 has 16 residues. Looked up from germline, CDR1 is SGHVS and CDR2 is FQNEAQ. CDR3 in DNA: TGTGCCAGCAGCGGCACTAGCGGGAGGATGAGCGACGAGCAGTACTTC. This encodes CASSGTSGRMSDEQYF. Looking up the rest from reference TRBV7-8 and TRBJ2-7 gives the full variable domain: GAGVSQSPRYKVAKRGQDVALRCDPISGHVSLFWYQQALGQGPEFLTYFQNEAQLDKSGLPSDRFFAERPEGSVSTLKIQRTQQEDSAVYLCASSGTSGRMSDEQYFGPGTRLTVT.

This sequence joins TRBV7-6 and TRBJ2-2; 10 nucleotides align to TRBD2. CDR1 and CDR2 (germline): SGHVS, FNYEAQ. This CDR3 is 16 amino acids long. V trimming: 5 bases; J trimming: 7 bases; junction bases outside the gene matches: 10. The CDR3 DNA sequence: TGTGCCAGCAGCGGGCTAGAACTAGCGGGAATCGGGGAGCTGTTTTTT. Translated, it gives CASSGLELAGIGELFF.

This clonotype was detected only a few times. V usage is TRBV7-2 and J usage is TRBJ2-7; 10 bases agree with TRBD2. CDR3 length: 16 amino acids. The V gene end was trimmed by 7 bases and the J gene end by 1 base; junction bases not matched to a gene: 10. The germline V gene has CDR1 SGHTA and CDR2 FQGNSA. The CDR3 loop reads CASNPSAGGPSYEQYF. CDR3 sequence (DNA): TGTGCCAGCAACCCATCAGCGGGAGGGCCTTCCTACGAGCAGTACTTC.